These 5 T cell receptor beta chains originate from one sample sequenced in a study of preoperative IRX-2 immunotherapy in early breast cancer. Treatment indicated: preoperative locoregional IRX-2 cytokine immunotherapy. Libraries were prepared by immunoSEQ multiplex PCR; TCRdb keeps only in-frame clonotypes and omits some of them. The sample consists of about 2,800 clones, around 76% of them appearing once. Material: tumor tissue, obtained before IRX-2 immunotherapy. These receptors were obtained from a human donor with breast cancer.

The rearrangement links TRBV19 to TRBJ2-5; TRBD2 agrees at 7 bases. Germline V gene lookup returns CDR1 LNHDA and CDR2 SQIVND (reference sequence). V dropped 3 bases and J dropped 5; count of bases not matched to a gene: 9. The CDR3 length is 15 residues. The CDR3 region has the DNA TGTGCCAGTAGTATCGAGGGAGGGCCGGGGGAGACCCAGTACTTC. Amino acid sequence: CASSIEGGPGETQYF.

The chain carries TRBV6-4 and TRBJ1-3; a weak D match, TRBD1 (5 bases). CDR3 size: 14 residues. Germline CDR1 is MRHNA and CDR2 is SNTAGT. Trimming shortened V by 6 bases and J by 2 bases, and 11 bases separated the two germline ends. The CDR3 spells CASRKTGAGNTIYF. The CDR3 bases are TGTGCCAGCAGAAAAACAGGAGCTGGAAACACCATATATTTT.

The rearrangement uses TRBV11-3 and TRBJ1-1; 10 nucleotides align to TRBD1. This CDR3 spans 15 amino acids. J was trimmed by 5 bases and V by 5 bases; bases with no gene match: 8. CDR1 is SGHNT, CDR2 YENEEA, per germline. The CDR3 is CASSPRDRGETEAFF. The CDR3 nucleotides are TGTGCCAGCAGCCCCCGGGACAGGGGTGAAACTGAAGCTTTCTTT.

This clone was detected only a few times. The genes are TRBV11-3 and TRBJ2-3, with 7 bases aligning to TRBD1. The J segment lost 2 bases and the V segment lost 4 bases, leaving 6 bases of the junction unmatched. The CDR3 covers 15 residues. CDR1 is SGHNT, CDR2 YENEEA, per germline. The CDR3 spells CASSSPTGFTDTQYF. As DNA, the CDR3 is TGTGCCAGCAGCTCACCGACAGGGTTCACAGATACGCAGTATTTT.

The genes are TRBV5-1 and TRBJ2-3, with D possibly being TRBD1 (6 bases). This CDR3 has 16 residues. Trimming cost V 4 bases and J 4 bases, with 19 bases left between them. CDR1 is SGHRS, CDR2 YFSETQ, per germline. For the CDR3, the DNA is TGCGCCAGCAGCCCCCGGGACATGCCAGGGGCAGATACGCAGTATTTT. It is translated as CASSPRDMPGADTQYF.